This T cell receptor beta chain was identified during a study of blood T cell repertoires in COVID-19. Study details: The origin of the acute and convalescent COVID-19 samples was the United States, Italy and Spain.

As originally analysed: The authors estimated nucleated cell counts from reference gene primer amplification. Using immunoSEQ multiplex PCR, the repertoire was profiled, and TCRdb retains in-frame clones only, with some absent. V, J and clone size are those of that table, while D and trimming were read from the DNA. The repertoire holds tens of thousands of clones, with around nine tenths as singletons. This receptor was identified in a man aged 50 to 59 with active COVID-19. The sequenced sample consisted of peripheral blood.

CDR3: CASSRGASGTNTGELFF. Here the CDR3 DNA reads TGTGCCAGTAGCCGGGGGGCTAGCGGGACGAACACCGGGGAGCTGTTTTTT. This chain uses TRBV19 with TRBJ2-2; 9 bases are a match to TRBD2. This CDR3 is built from 17 residues. The germline CDR1 and CDR2 sequences are LNHDA and SQIVND (reference sequence). Losses at the gene ends were 6 bases for V and 0 bases for J; bases not matched to a gene: 8.